Each of the 5 T cell receptor beta chains below was sequenced from the same sample in a study of CD8+ T cells in alopecia areata (dated by TCRdb to the late 2010s). Library preparation was by the immunoSEQ multiplex PCR assay. To provide template for TCR sequencing, every sample had RNA extracted and reverse transcribed into cDNA. TCRdb re-hosts the immuneACCESS table, in-frame sequences only. Its copies lack some clones; in the studies checked, an unresolved V gene accounts for under half of them, and the cause for the rest is not known. The sample table holds approximately 100,000 clones, of which about nine tenths were seen once. Clones ranked in the top ten supply around 10% of the sample. The label giving this sample's treatment or condition can be read as: oral pan-JAK inhibitor, 5-10 mg twice daily. This specimen consisted of CD8+ T cells sorted from blood, obtained at approximately week 34, from a patient treated with tofacitinib. These receptors all stem from a human donor with alopecia areata.

The chain has TRBV5-6 and TRBJ2-3; TRBD2 matches 10 bases. The CDR3 loop spans 16 amino acids. V dropped 2 bases and J dropped 0; count of bases not matched to a gene: 3. CDR1 is SGHDT, CDR2 YYEEEE, per germline. The CDR3 nucleotides are TGTGCCAGCAGCTTACTACTAGCGGGGAGCACAGATACGCAGTATTTT. This sequence encodes CASSLLLAGSTDTQYF.

The V call is TRBV7-9, the J call TRBJ2-5, with 7 bases identical to TRBD1. After removal of 7 bases from V and 2 bases from J, the junction contained 7 bases not matched to a gene. The CDR3 sequence is 14 residues long. Germline values: CDR1 SEHNR, CDR2 FQNEAQ (reference sequence). CDR3 loop: CASTPDREQETQYF. Written as DNA, the CDR3 is TGTGCCAGCACTCCAGACAGGGAACAAGAGACCCAGTACTTC.

There are a few counts of this clone. The chain joins TRBV30 to TRBJ2-7; tentatively, D is TRBD2 (5 bases). V dropped 5 bases and J dropped 3 bases, with 14 bases sitting between them. CDR1 and CDR2 from the germline V gene are GTSNPN and SVGIG (reference sequence). CDR3 length: 13 residues. DNA of the CDR3: TGTGCCTGGGTGAGGGAGTCTGGCTACGAGCAGTACTTC. Its translation: CAWVRESGYEQYF.

This chain uses TRBV4-1 with TRBJ2-1; TRBD2 matches at 10 bases. Germline V gene sequence: CDR1 MGHRA, CDR2 YSYEKL. The CDR3 contains 15 residues. V lost 1 base, J lost 10 bases, and 7 bases stayed unmatched. CDR3 loop: CASSQGSSGSLEQFF. The CDR3, as DNA: TGCGCCAGCAGCCAAGGATCTAGCGGGAGCTTGGAGCAGTTCTTC.

The chain combines TRBV27 with TRBJ2-2, with unresolved D. The CDR3 consists of 13 residues. The germline CDR1 and CDR2 sequences are MNHEY and SMNVEV (reference sequence). Trimming left V 5 bases short and J 4 bases short, with 8 bases between. The CDR3 DNA reads as TGTGCCAGCAGTCCCGAACCCACCGGGGAGCTGTTTTTT. Translated, it gives CASSPEPTGELFF.